This is a list of T cell receptor beta chains from one sample in a study of neurological immune-mediated disorders. Via MiXCR, TCRdb re-called the 5' RACE reads, giving one row per CDR3 protein. The sample shows under 50,000 distinct CDR3 sequences, over 20% of them seen only once. Sequencing was performed on PBMCs. These receptors all stem from a woman aged 70-85 years in good health. The CDR3 runs from the conserved cysteine through the conserved F or W. D genes are given only for firm matches. A row's size may be missing; if present it is once, few, many or a size class.

j_gene | abundance | v_gene | d_gene | len | CDR3nt | CDR3aa
TRBJ2-7 | many | TRBV9 | TRBD2 | 15 | TGTGCCAGCAGCGCAGGGACTAGCGGGAGTCGGGAGCAGTACTTC | CASSAGTSGSREQYF
TRBJ1-6 | many | TRBV7-2 | NA | 14 | TGTGCCAGCAGCACCGGACTTTGGTACTCACCCCTCCACTTT | CASSTGLWYSPLHF
TRBJ2-7 | many | TRBV12-3/TRBV12-4 | TRBD1 | 17 | TGTGCCAGCAGTTCCGACATCACCGGGACAGGGAGTGAGGAGCAGTACTTC | CASSSDITGTGSEEQYF
TRBJ2-5 | many | TRBV5-5 | TRBD2 | 18 | TGTGCCAGCAGCTTGGTGGCCCGACTAGCGGGAACGGGGGAGGGCCAGTACTTC | CASSLVARLAGTGEGQYF
TRBJ2-7 | many | TRBV5-1 | NA | 10 | TGCGCCAGCAGGGTTTACGAGCAGTACTTC | CASRVYEQYF
TRBJ2-2 | many | TRBV6-4 | TRBD2 | 14 | TGTGCCAGCAGCCCCGAGCGGGAGTCCGGGGAGCTGTTTTTT | CASSPERESGELFF
TRBJ2-7 | NA | TRBV5-1 | NA | 15 | TGCGCCAGCAGCCCATCCCCCCTTAACGCGGGAGAGCAGTACTTC | CASSPSPLNAGEQYF
TRBJ2-2 | few | TRBV29-1 | TRBD1 | 18 | TGCAGCGCCCACCCTATCCCGGGACAGGGGGACCCGCCCGGGGAGCTGTTTTTT | CSAHPIPGQGDPPGELFF
TRBJ2-5 | NA | TRBV6-1 | TRBD2 | 18 | TGTGCCAGCAGTGAAGCGTTGAGGGCTAGCGGTAAGAAAGAGACCCAGTACTTC | CASSEALRASGKKETQYF
TRBJ2-3 | many | TRBV4-3 | NA | 15 | TGCGCCAGCAGCCAAGATCCAGTTCAAACAGATACGCAGTATTTT | CASSQDPVQTDTQYF
TRBJ2-1 | many | TRBV20-1 | NA | 12 | TGCAGTGCTAGGTTTTCGGAATCTGAGCAGTTCTTC | CSARFSESEQFF
TRBJ2-7 | few | TRBV4-1 | NA | 14 | TGCGCCAGCAGCTACCGATGGAGCTCCTACGAGCAGTACTTC | CASSYRWSSYEQYF
TRBJ2-1 | many | TRBV4-1 | NA | 16 | TGCGCCAGCAGCCGTTGGGGGGACATCATAGGTGATGAGCAGTTCTTC | CASSRWGDIIGDEQFF
TRBJ2-1 | many | TRBV5-1 | NA | 13 | TGCGCCACCTCCAGCGGACCCTACAATGAGCAGTTCTTC | CATSSGPYNEQFF
TRBJ1-6 | many | TRBV28 | TRBD1 | 15 | TGTGCCAGCAGGCCCGGAGACAGGGCCAATTCACCCCTCCACTTT | CASRPGDRANSPLHF
TRBJ2-7 | few | TRBV7-8 | TRBD2 | 15 | TGTGCCAGCAGCTTAAGAGCGGGAGGCCCGTACGAGCAGTACTTC | CASSLRAGGPYEQYF
TRBJ1-5 | NA | TRBV15 | NA | 16 | TGTGCCACCAGCGGAGATGAGGGACCCACCTTAGGGCCCCAGCATTTT | CATSGDEGPTLGPQHF
TRBJ2-2 | many | TRBV5-1 | NA | 16 | TGCGCCAGCAGCTTCGCCCGGGACGCAAACACCGGGGAGCTGTTTTTT | CASSFARDANTGELFF
TRBJ2-2 | many | TRBV20-1 | TRBD2 | 19 | TGCAGTGCTAGCGTATCAGGGGGACTAGCGGGAGTAGGGACCGGGGAGCTGTTTTTT | CSASVSGGLAGVGTGELFF
TRBJ2-3 | few | TRBV9 | NA | 14 | TGTGCCAGCAGCCTCGGGGTGAGCACAGATACGCAGTATTTT | CASSLGVSTDTQYF
TRBJ1-5 | many | TRBV20-1 | TRBD1 | 16 | TGCAGTGCTACCCGACAGGGGATCAATAGCAATCAGCCCCAGCATTTT | CSATRQGINSNQPQHF
TRBJ2-1 | many | TRBV20-1 | NA | 16 | TGCAGTGCTAGAGATTGGCAGGACTCTGCCTACAATGAGCAGTTCTTC | CSARDWQDSAYNEQFF
TRBJ2-5 | many | TRBV5-1 | NA | 14 | TGCGCCAGCAGCTTAGAGGGTCCTCAAGAGACCCAGTACTTC | CASSLEGPQETQYF
TRBJ2-2 | NA | TRBV6-6 | NA | 16 | TGTGCCAGCAGTTACGGGGCAGGACCGAACACCGGGGAGCTGTTTTTT | CASSYGAGPNTGELFF
TRBJ2-1 | many | TRBV20-1 | TRBD2 | 16 | TGCAGTGCTAGAGTCGTAGCGGGAGTCGGATACAATGAGCAGTTCTTC | CSARVVAGVGYNEQFF
TRBJ2-6 | many | TRBV7-2 | NA | 13 | TGTGCCATAGACCCCTCTGGGGCCAACGTCCTGACTTTC | CAIDPSGANVLTF
TRBJ2-5 | many | TRBV20-1 | TRBD2 | 16 | TGCAGTGCTAGAGATCCAACGGGAGGGGTTCAAGAGACCCAGTACTTC | CSARDPTGGVQETQYF
TRBJ2-3 | few | TRBV9 | NA | 12 | TGTGTCAGCAGCGTAAGGACAGATACGCAGTATTTT | CVSSVRTDTQYF
TRBJ2-1 | NA | TRBV5-1 | NA | 15 | TGCGCCAGCAGCCTTCGGGTGGGGTCGGGCAATGAGCAGTTCTTC | CASSLRVGSGNEQFF
TRBJ2-7 | many | TRBV29-1 | TRBD2 | 14 | TGCAGCGTTTCGTGGAGTAGCGGGACGTACGAGCAGTACTTC | CSVSWSSGTYEQYF
TRBJ2-7 | medium-sized | TRBV4-2 | TRBD2 | 15 | TGTGCCAGCAGCCGGGCGGCGACTAGCGGGCACGAGCAGTACTTC | CASSRAATSGHEQYF
TRBJ2-3 | many | TRBV20-1 | TRBD1 | 16 | TGCAGTGCTAGAGACGCCTCGACAGGGAGCACAGATACGCAGTATTTT | CSARDASTGSTDTQYF
TRBJ1-6 | many | TRBV15 | NA | 17 | TGTGCCACCAGCAGGGGTACCGGGACGTCTGATAATTCACCCCTCCACTTT | CATSRGTGTSDNSPLHF
TRBJ2-7 | NA | TRBV28 | TRBD1 | 13 | TGTGCCAGCAGTTCGACAGGGGTTAACGAGCAGTACTTC | CASSSTGVNEQYF
TRBJ2-1 | many | TRBV7-2 | NA | 15 | TGTGCCAGCAGCTCAGGTAGCGGAGAAAGGCATGAGCAGTTCTTC | CASSSGSGERHEQFF
TRBJ1-2 | many | TRBV5-1 | NA | 16 | TGCGCCAGCAGCTTGGACATTGACACCAAACTCTATGGCTACACCTTC | CASSLDIDTKLYGYTF
TRBJ2-5 | many | TRBV7-9 | NA | 13 | TGTGCCAGCAGCCTGATGGGTCAAGAGACCCAGTACTTC | CASSLMGQETQYF
TRBJ2-6 | NA | TRBV5-6 | NA | 15 | TGTGCCAGCAGCTTGGGTGACTATGGGGCCAACGTCCTGACTTTC | CASSLGDYGANVLTF
TRBJ2-7 | many | TRBV20-1 | NA | 12 | TGCAGTGCTAGCCGGAGCTCCTACGAGCAGTACTTC | CSASRSSYEQYF
TRBJ2-5 | many | TRBV5-5 | NA | 14 | TGTGCCAGCAGCTTGAGTCTGCACCAAGAGACCCAGTACTTC | CASSLSLHQETQYF
TRBJ1-1 | NA | TRBV12-3/TRBV12-4 | NA | 12 | TGTGCCAGCAGCCCCCGGACGGATCGGGCTTTCTTT | CASSPRTDRAFF